This T cell receptor beta chain was observed in a study of blood T cell repertoires in COVID-19 (dated by TCRdb to 2019 to 2021). A note on the overall study: Samples covering the acute and convalescent phases of COVID-19 were provided by collaborators in the United States, Italy and Spain. The material from the prospective study consisted of cDNA or gDNA derived from T cells, B-cell-depleted T cells, or PBMCs. The dataset comprised deeply sampled blood TCRbeta repertoires from subjects exposed to, actively infected with, or recovered from COVID-19. The repertoires were released in a freely available public database intended as a resource for research on the immune response to SARS-CoV-2. Samples were obtained from the ongoing ImmuneRACE study (first 160 participants) and from over 1,000 subjects provided by 6 global collaborators. Sample metadata almost always included a de-identified subject ID, COVID-19 status, age in years and sex. Where HLA class I and class II types were available, the types were taken from metadata supplied by the sample provider, not from assay-based typing.

Remarks on this clone: The specificity of this receptor is unknown. It has no much larger one-base neighbor in the sample; base qualities were not kept.

Broad study findings and their caveats: How much clinical and demographic metadata was included differed by source and by participant, and the metadata was provided uncurated.

Each collaborating institution followed its own protocols to collect whole blood in K2EDTA tubes. For TCRbeta analysis, collaborators shipped samples in one of three forms: frozen whole blood, isolated PBMCs, or DNA extracted from either of those sample types. TCRbeta CDR3 regions were amplified from genomic DNA using the immunoSEQ Assay, a bias-controlled multiplex PCR. In the original analysis: The number of nucleated cells in each sample was estimated from the amplification of reference gene primers within the assay. Sequence reads were collapsed and filtered to measure the absolute abundance of every unique TCRbeta CDR3 rearrangement. For each sample, productive Simpson clonality was calculated as the square root of Simpson's diversity index across productive rearrangements. In TCRdb, the immuneACCESS table is reduced to in-frame sequences with V and J assigned. These tables do not hold every clone; where another copy was compared, an unresolved V gene accounts for under half, and the others remain unexplained. The DNA was the basis for D and trimming; V, J and clone size are from that table. For this sample there are approximately 98,000 clones; roughly 70% appear just once. The ten most abundant clones make up 1.5% to 2% of the sample.

CDR1 and CDR2, per the germline V gene (reference sequence), are LNHDA and SQIVND. Compared with germline, V lacks 0 bases and J lacks 4 bases; bases without a gene match: 8. From the cysteine up to the phenylalanine, the CDR3 has a length of 16 residues. Of the read, only the CDR3 DNA is kept; its 48 bases are in frame from base 1. This receptor was taken from a woman between 40 and 50 years old with acute or convalescent COVID-19. The sample taken for sequencing was peripheral blood. The chain uses TRBV19 and TRBJ2-7; 8 central nucleotides agree with TRBD1. The CDR3 region reads CASSIDSGQVNYEQYF. The DNA reads as follows: TGTGCCAGTAGTATAGATTCGGGACAGGTCAATTACGAGCAGTACTTC.